This T cell receptor (beta chain) was obtained from a study of T cells in Graves' hyperthyroidism and ophthalmopathy. General study findings and limits: Most expanded thyroid clonotypes above 0.001 recurred in blood.

From RNA transcripts, TCR beta CDR3 regions were amplified. The HTBI set primed first-round TCR CDR3 RT-PCR. One entry per CDR3 protein, called by TCRdb with MiXCR from the multiplex PCR reads. The sample contains 370,000 or so distinct CDR3 sequences, 25% of which appear only once. The patients, who ranged from 18 to 65 in age, presented with newly diagnosed hyperthyroidism lasting under 2 months. A word on this clonotype: Its matching antigen is unknown.

The clonotype comes from a middle-aged man with Graves' hyperthyroidism. The specimen was blood.

CDR3: CASRGQGSPYEQYF. The CDR3 DNA reads TGTGCCAGCAGGGGACAGGGATCCCCCTACGAGCAGTACTTC. This chain links TRBV12-3 or TRBV12-4 with TRBJ2-7; TRBD1 matches at 9 bases. This CDR3 has 14 amino acids. The trim removed 6 bases at V and 2 bases at J, leaving 5 bases unmatched.